A selection of T cell receptor beta chains follows, all from one sample in a study of metastatic and nonmetastatic thyroid tumors. TCRdb redid the clone calls on the PCR reads using MiXCR. The data hold some 17,000 clones, with about 34% observed a single time. The sequencing sample was made of tumor tissue. Receptors originate from a female donor with papillary thyroid cancer or a benign thyroid nodule (not recorded which). Some clones in this sample may be carry-over from other donors' samples. Both conserved end residues are part of each CDR3. Not every row has a clone size; where given, it reads once, few, many or a size class.

V gene	clone size	J gene	CDR3 protein
TRBV27	-	TRBJ2-3	CASSLGGLRTDTQYF
TRBV20-1	-	TRBJ1-2	CSATGQSLYGYTF
TRBV28	-	TRBJ2-7	CASSLSGYEQYF
TRBV20-1	many	TRBJ1-5	CSARRLPGTGGTQPQHF
TRBV6-5	-	TRBJ1-6	CASSYGIFSSYNSPLHF
TRBV6-5	few	TRBJ1-1	CASSYFGGHTEAFF
TRBV12-3/TRBV12-4	medium-sized	TRBJ2-1	CASSLESPAGTNKFF
TRBV18	-	TRBJ2-3	CASSDSGPSRDTLYF
TRBV30	-	TRBJ1-3	CAWSVNRGGNTIYF
TRBV29-1	-	TRBJ2-7	CSVDREGTYEQYF
TRBV5-1	-	TRBJ1-4	CASSLQGGNEKLFF
TRBV19	many	TRBJ1-4	CASTNGASANEKLFF
TRBV6-5	-	TRBJ1-2	CASSYFRSGYTF
TRBV19	few	TRBJ2-7	CASSIGRDGYEQYF
TRBV7-2	medium-sized	TRBJ2-7	CASSRSGSILYEQYF
TRBV20-1	many	TRBJ1-2	CSARDPQTGGDGYTF
TRBV20-1	-	TRBJ2-7	CSAFGDGRTYEQYF
TRBV12-3/TRBV12-4	medium-sized	TRBJ2-2	CASSPWGTGELFF
TRBV20-1	-	TRBJ1-6	CSARVTGSSSPLHF
TRBV7-9	-	TRBJ2-7	CASSMTGASYEQYF
TRBV12-3/TRBV12-4	-	TRBJ2-7	CASSALWSNEQYF
TRBV20-1	-	TRBJ2-1	CSAPPGTMNEQFF
TRBV18	-	TRBJ2-7	CASSPPGRTYEQYF
TRBV13	-	TRBJ2-7	CASSLGRGQGGSYEQYF
TRBV28	few	TRBJ2-3	CASSLHPAGGPADTQYF
TRBV11-3	few	TRBJ2-7	CASSSPGQRTYEQYF